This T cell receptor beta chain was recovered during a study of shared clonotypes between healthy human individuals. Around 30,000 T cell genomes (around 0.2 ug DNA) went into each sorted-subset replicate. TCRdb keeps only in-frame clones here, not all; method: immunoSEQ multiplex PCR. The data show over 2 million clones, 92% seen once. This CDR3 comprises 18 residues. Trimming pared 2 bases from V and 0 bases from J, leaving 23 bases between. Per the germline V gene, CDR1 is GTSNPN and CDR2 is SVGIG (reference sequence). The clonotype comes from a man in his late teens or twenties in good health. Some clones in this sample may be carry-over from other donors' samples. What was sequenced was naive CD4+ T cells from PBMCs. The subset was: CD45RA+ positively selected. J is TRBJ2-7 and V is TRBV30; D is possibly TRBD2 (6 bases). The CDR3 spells CAWSPLTSGRLSSYEQYF. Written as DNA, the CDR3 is TGTGCCTGGAGTCCCCTGACTAGTGGGAGGCTTAGCTCCTACGAGCAGTACTTC.